Each of the 16 T cell receptor beta chains below was sequenced from the same sample in a study of cytomegalovirus exposure and HLA in healthy donors. The primer mix had 60 Vbeta and 13 Jbeta primers. Clones were read by immunoSEQ multiplex PCR, and TCRdb kept only the in-frame ones, dropping some. Among tens of thousands of clones listed, about 75% were seen once. The sample was PBMCs. Every receptor here comes from a man between 40 and 49 years old in good health and CMV-seronegative.

The rearrangement uses TRBV9 and TRBJ2-7, with a weak D call TRBD1 (5 bases). Trimming shortened V by 0 bases and J by 4 bases, and 11 bases separated the two germline ends. The CDR3 runs 14 residues. The V gene's germline CDR1 is SGDLS and CDR2 YYNGEE. The CDR3 protein is CASSVGPGQYEQYF. The CDR3 nucleotides are TGTGCCAGCAGCGTAGGTCCAGGGCAGTACGAGCAGTACTTC.

The genes are TRBV9 and TRBJ2-3; 10 positions agree with TRBD2. This CDR3 has 15 residues. V lost 4 bases and J lost 5; bases outside the gene matches: 7. Germline CDR1 reads SGDLS; CDR2 reads YYNGEE. The CDR3, as DNA: TGTGCCAGCAGCTTAAGCGGGAGGGCCCAAGATACGCAGTATTTT. Translated: CASSLSGRAQDTQYF.

The V call is TRBV6-6, the J call TRBJ1-5; tentatively, D is TRBD1 (5 bases). This CDR3 has 16 residues. Trimming removed 3 bases at V and 4 bases at J, with 16 bases between. CDR1 is MNHNY and CDR2 is SVGAGI in the germline V gene (reference sequence). The CDR3 reads CASSYSLGAANQPQHF. The CDR3 DNA follows: TGTGCCAGCAGTTATAGTCTTGGGGCAGCAAATCAGCCCCAGCATTTT.

In its sample, this clone was seen once. The rearrangement joins TRBV9 to TRBJ1-2, with D possibly matching TRBD1 (6 bases). The germline V gene has CDR1 SGDLS and CDR2 YYNGEE. The CDR3 is made up of 18 amino acids. V lost 0 bases to trimming and J lost 4 bases, with 22 bases between them. The CDR3: CASSVARLRGTDPYGYTF. CDR3 DNA: TGTGCCAGCAGCGTAGCGCGATTGAGGGGGACGGACCCCTATGGCTACACCTTC.

This clone was seen more than once but under ten times. The chain employs TRBV2 and TRBJ1-1; D gene uncertain. The germline V and J ends were trimmed by 5 bases and 1 base, with 8 bases remaining between them. CDR1 is SNHLY and CDR2 is FYNNEI in the germline V gene. This CDR3 comprises 13 residues. The CDR3 DNA is TGTGCCAGCAGTTACTGGGCGAACACTGAAGCTTTCTTT. It encodes CASSYWANTEAFF.

This chain connects TRBV15 to TRBJ2-5; possible D gene TRBD1, 6 bases. V was clipped by 3 bases and J by 4 bases, with 12 bases between them. The CDR3 contains 14 residues. Germline assignment: CDR1 LNHNV and CDR2 YYDKDF (reference sequence). CDR3 sequence (DNA): TGTGCCACCAGCAGGCAGGGGTTCGGAGAGACCCAGTACTTC. This translates into CATSRQGFGETQYF.

The rearrangement uses TRBV6-5 and TRBJ1-5; 9 positions agree with TRBD1. Germline V lookup: CDR1 MNHEY, CDR2 SVGAGI. J lost 5 bases, V lost 4 bases, and 6 bases had no gene match. The CDR3 is 15 residues long. The CDR3 nucleotides are TGTGCCAGCAGTTTTACAGGGGGCTGGGATCAGCCCCAGCATTTT. This translates into CASSFTGGWDQPQHF.

The chain uses TRBV4-1 and TRBJ2-4, with 7 bases lining up with TRBD1. The CDR3 consists of 14 residues. Germline V gene data show CDR1 as MGHRA and CDR2 as YSYEKL. V shed 3 bases, J shed 15 bases, and the junction held 14 bases outside the gene matches. DNA of the CDR3: TGCGCCAGCAGCCAGTTTTTCAGGGGGATGAGTATGTACTTC. As protein: CASSQFFRGMSMYF.

V is TRBV2 and J is TRBJ2-1, with 12 nucleotides matching TRBD1. The CDR3 totals 16 residues. After removal of 6 bases from V and 8 bases from J, the junction contained 11 bases not matched to a gene. CDR1 is SNHLY and CDR2 is FYNNEI in the germline V gene. The DNA for the CDR3 is TGTGCCAGCAGCAACCCGGGACAGGGGGCGCGTTATGAGCAGTTCTTC. Translating it yields CASSNPGQGARYEQFF.

V is TRBV5-1 and J is TRBJ2-1; D might be TRBD2 (6 bases). V shed 0 bases and J shed 9 bases, with 16 bases lying between them. The CDR3 is 15 amino acids. CDR1 and CDR2 (germline): SGHRS, YFSETQ. The CDR3 DNA reads as TGCGCCAGCAGCTTGGAAAATAGCGGAGGGCTTGAGCAGTTCTTC. Translated: CASSLENSGGLEQFF.

The V gene is TRBV5-1, the J gene TRBJ2-1; a weak D match, TRBD1 (5 bases). The germline CDR1 and CDR2 sequences are SGHRS and YFSETQ. Trimming shortened V by 0 bases and J by 4 bases, and 11 bases separated the two germline ends. CDR3 length: 15 residues. Here the CDR3 DNA reads TGCGCCAGCAGCTTGGAAGGACAACCGTACAATGAGCAGTTCTTC. Translating it yields CASSLEGQPYNEQFF.

This clone was seen more than once but under ten times. This chain links TRBV4-1 with TRBJ1-5, with D unresolved. From germline, CDR1 is MGHRA and CDR2 YSYEKL. CDR3 size: 14 residues. Trimming cost V 2 bases and J 2 bases, with 7 bases left between them. CDR3 in DNA: TGCGCCAGCAGCCAAACAGACCGCAATCAGCCCCAGCATTTT. This gives the protein CASSQTDRNQPQHF.

The gene calls are TRBV5-1 and TRBJ2-3; 7 bases match TRBD2. CDR1 and CDR2 from the germline V gene are SGHRS and YFSETQ. The CDR3 runs to 14 residues. V dropped 4 bases and J dropped 10; count of bases not matched to a gene: 12. CDR3 residues: CASSPGLTARAQYF. The CDR3 bases are TGCGCCAGCAGCCCGGGACTAACGGCCCGGGCGCAGTATTTT.

V and J are TRBV2 and TRBJ2-1, with TRBD2 identical over 13 bases. V lost 5 bases, J lost 9 bases, and 10 bases stayed unmatched. This CDR3 is built from 16 residues. CDR1 is SNHLY, CDR2 FYNNEI, per germline. CDR3 DNA sequence: TGTGCCAGCAGTTACTCCGGGACTAGCGGGAAGGGTGAGCAGTTCTTC. Encoded protein: CASSYSGTSGKGEQFF.

This clone was observed a few times. The V and J genes are TRBV4-2 and TRBJ1-5; D is unresolved. Trimming shortened V by 4 bases and J by 0 bases, and 10 bases separated the two germline ends. The V gene's germline CDR1 is LGHNA and CDR2 YNFKEQ. This CDR3 contains 15 residues. CDR3 DNA sequence: TGTGCCAGCAGCCCCACCTACTATAGCAATCAGCCCCAGCATTTT. Amino acids: CASSPTYYSNQPQHF.

This clone appeared a single time. This chain connects TRBV10-1 to TRBJ2-1; TRBD2 agrees at 14 bases. The CDR3 spans 16 residues. Per germline, CDR1 WNHNN and CDR2 SYGVQD (reference sequence). The trim removed 6 bases at V and 6 bases at J, leaving 7 bases unmatched. Written as DNA, the CDR3 is TGCGCCAGCAGCGAACTCGGACTAGCGGGGGGCAATGAGCAGTTCTTC. This codes for CASSELGLAGGNEQFF.